These 11 T cell receptor beta chains originate from one sample sequenced in a study of T cell repertoires in ileal Crohn's disease. Time point in this sample: neoterminal ileum biopsy at postoperative endoscopy, about 6 months after surgery. Profiled with immunoSEQ multiplex PCR; TCRdb holds only in-frame clones, not every one. The sample yields nearly 11,000 clones, approximately 77% seen once. The sequenced material came from ileal tissue. Every receptor here comes from an adult with Crohn's disease.

This clone was counted a few times. The chain links TRBV4-3 to TRBJ2-1, with D possibly TRBD2 on 5 matching bases. Germline CDR1 reads LGHNA; CDR2 reads YSLEER. V lost 5 bases and J lost 0, with 11 bases in between. CDR3 length: 15 residues. The CDR3 here is CASSSWEPSYNEQFF. The CDR3 DNA reads TGCGCCAGCAGCTCTTGGGAGCCCTCCTACAATGAGCAGTTCTTC.

In this sample, this clone turned up a few times. V and J are TRBV7-3 and TRBJ1-2, with TRBD1 as a possible D gene (6 bases). There are 14 residues in the CDR3. Deletions cut 3 bases from V and 4 bases from J, with 12 bases between. Germline loops: CDR1 SGHTA, CDR2 FQGTGA. CDR3 sequence: CASSFGQTAYGYTF. The CDR3 DNA reads TGTGCCAGCAGCTTTGGACAGACCGCCTATGGCTACACCTTC.

V usage is TRBV2 and J usage is TRBJ1-2, with D hard to call. The V gene's germline CDR1 is SNHLY and CDR2 FYNNEI. There are 14 residues in the CDR3. Trimming cost V 10 bases and J 5 bases, with 20 bases left between them. The CDR3 bases are TGTGCCACTACGGCGAGGCAGAGTCGGTATGGCTACACCTTC. Encoded protein: CATTARQSRYGYTF.

The chain employs TRBV29-1 and TRBJ2-3; maybe TRBD2 (6 bases). There are 15 residues in the CDR3. V lost 5 bases to trimming and J lost 3 bases, with 18 bases between them. Germline values: CDR1 SQVTM, CDR2 ANQGSEA. The CDR3 loop reads CSVTGVAGGTDTQYF. The CDR3 nucleotides read TGCAGCGTTACGGGAGTTGCCGGTGGAACAGATACGCAGTATTTT.

This chain connects TRBV2 to TRBJ2-2; 8 bases line up with TRBD1. Germline V gene data show CDR1 as SNHLY and CDR2 as FYNNEI. V was clipped by 7 bases and J by 4 bases; unmatched bases: 5. This CDR3 has 14 amino acids. For the CDR3, the DNA is TGTGCCAGCATCCTAGACAGGGGCACCGGGGAGCTGTTTTTT. This gives the protein CASILDRGTGELFF.

J is TRBJ1-1 and V is TRBV9, with 8 bases fitting TRBD1. There are 15 residues in the CDR3. V was clipped by 3 bases and J by 5 bases; unmatched bases: 9. Germline V gives CDR1 SGDLS, CDR2 YYNGEE. The CDR3 here is CASSESQGGWTEAFF. The CDR3 nucleotides are TGTGCCAGCAGCGAGTCACAGGGGGGGTGGACTGAAGCTTTCTTT.

This sequence joins TRBV11-3 and TRBJ2-3; 8 positions agree with TRBD1. This CDR3 comprises 15 residues. Germline V gene lookup returns CDR1 SGHNT and CDR2 YENEEA. V was clipped by 3 bases and J by 5 bases; unmatched bases: 7. CDR3 bases: TGTGCCAGCAGCTTGGGCAGGGGGCATGTAGATACGCAGTATTTT. This translates into CASSLGRGHVDTQYF.

This clone was counted a single time. The chain combines TRBV6-5 with TRBJ2-7, with D possibly being TRBD2 (7 bases). The CDR3 spans 15 residues. Germline CDR1 and CDR2: MNHEY and SVGAGI. Trimming cost V 6 bases and J 4 bases, with 19 bases left between them. As DNA, the CDR3 is TGTGCCAGCAGGGTCGGTCGGGGGGCTGCATACGAGCAGTACTTC. It translates to CASRVGRGAAYEQYF.

This chain joins TRBV29-1 and TRBJ2-7; D is possibly TRBD1 (5 bases). The CDR3 totals 12 residues. V was trimmed by 6 bases and J by 1 base, leaving 10 bases between them. Germline lookup yields CDR1 SQVTM and CDR2 ANQGSEA. The CDR3 sequence is CSVLTDSYEQYF. CDR3 nucleotides: TGCAGCGTGTTGACAGATTCCTACGAGCAGTACTTC.

This clone was found a few times. J is TRBJ1-6 and V is TRBV20-1, with 7 bases lining up with TRBD1. The CDR3 is made up of 11 amino acids. The V gene's germline CDR1 is DFQATT and CDR2 SNEGSKA (reference sequence). Trimming cost V 6 bases and J 10 bases; bases outside gene matches: 3. The DNA for the CDR3 is TGCAGTGCCACAGGGGAATCACCCCTCCACTTT. Translated: CSATGESPLHF.

The chain joins TRBV14 to TRBJ2-1; TRBD2 agrees at 12 bases. V gave up 6 bases and J gave up 7 bases; unmatched junction bases: 13. This CDR3 is built from 17 residues. Germline V gene sequence: CDR1 SGHDN, CDR2 FVKESK. The CDR3 bases are TGTGCCAGCAGTCGGACTTGGACTAGCGGGGTTACAAATGAGCAGTTCTTC. It translates to CASSRTWTSGVTNEQFF.